The rows below give T cell receptor beta chains drawn from one sample of a study of shared clonotypes between healthy human individuals. Profiling relied on immunoSEQ multiplex PCR, and the TCRdb table lists in-frame clones only, not all of them. The repertoire consists of roughly 700,000 clones, with less than 95% occurring once and the leading ten covering 34%. Sequences were obtained from memory CD8+ T cells from PBMCs. These receptors originate from a man aged 18 to 35 in good health. Some clones in this sample may be carry-over from other donors' samples. CDR3s include the opening cysteine and the closing phenylalanine or tryptophan. The order of the fields is clone size, CDR3 length, D gene, V gene, J gene, CDR3 DNA, CDR3 protein. The D gene is left open where the match is weak. The size entry is marked missing in some rows and otherwise reads once, few, many or a size class.

size: NA; length: 14; D: TRBD1; V: TRBV6-5; J: TRBJ2-7; DNA: TGTGCCAGCAGTGCAGGGGGCCCTATATACGAGCAGTACTTC; CDR3: CASSAGGPIYEQYF
size: NA; length: 14; D: TRBD1; V: TRBV9; J: TRBJ2-7; DNA: TGTGCCAGCAGCGAGGGGACAGGGATCGCCGAGCAGTACTTC; CDR3: CASSEGTGIAEQYF
size: NA; length: 18; D: TRBD1; V: TRBV28; J: TRBJ1-5; DNA: TGTGCCAGCAGTTCTAGTCCCGGGACAGGGGTGGGAAATCAGCCCCAGCATTTT; CDR3: CASSSSPGTGVGNQPQHF
size: NA; length: 18; D: TRBD2; V: TRBV19; J: TRBJ2-2; DNA: TGTGCCAGTAGTATACTAGGAGGACTAGCGGGAAATACCGGGGAGCTGTTTTTT; CDR3: CASSILGGLAGNTGELFF
size: NA; length: 19; D: TRBD2; V: TRBV27; J: TRBJ2-3; DNA: TGTGCCAGCAGTACCCCGAGGAGCGGGAGTCTCAAGGGCACAGATACGCAGTATTTT; CDR3: CASSTPRSGSLKGTDTQYF
size: once; length: 16; D: NA; V: TRBV28; J: TRBJ1-3; DNA: TGTGCCAGCAGTTTGGTAACGGACAACTCTGGAAACACCATATATTTT; CDR3: CASSLVTDNSGNTIYF
size: NA; length: 15; D: NA; V: TRBV5-4; J: TRBJ2-1; DNA: TGTGCCAGCAGCTTGGATCGGGGGCTTGGAAATGAGCAGTTCTTC; CDR3: CASSLDRGLGNEQFF
size: NA; length: 15; D: TRBD2; V: TRBV6-5; J: TRBJ2-7; DNA: TGTGCCAGCAGCCTAGGCGGGGGACTCCTCTACGAGCAGTACTTC; CDR3: CASSLGGGLLYEQYF
size: NA; length: 18; D: NA; V: TRBV18; J: TRBJ2-2; DNA: TGTGCCAGCTCACCATTCTTAGGGATGGGAGGACGTGACGGGGAGCTGTTTTTT; CDR3: CASSPFLGMGGRDGELFF
size: NA; length: 16; D: NA; V: TRBV4-2; J: TRBJ2-2; DNA: TGTGCCAGCAGCCAAGAGGGCGGGCTAGCCTCCGGGGAGCTGTTTTTT; CDR3: CASSQEGGLASGELFF
size: NA; length: 13; D: NA; V: TRBV27; J: TRBJ1-2; DNA: TGTGCCAGCAGCCTCACGCGTGCCTATGGCTACACCTTC; CDR3: CASSLTRAYGYTF
size: NA; length: 13; D: NA; V: TRBV13; J: TRBJ2-7; DNA: TGTGCCAGCAGCTTCGGGGCGGGAAGCGAGCAGTACTTC; CDR3: CASSFGAGSEQYF
size: NA; length: 14; D: TRBD1; V: TRBV27; J: TRBJ1-2; DNA: TGTGCCAGCAGTCTACAGGGGGCTAACTATGGCTACACCTTC; CDR3: CASSLQGANYGYTF
size: NA; length: 15; D: TRBD2; V: TRBV11-2; J: TRBJ2-7; DNA: TGTGCCAGCAGCTTAGAACTAGCGGGAACCCACGAGCAGTACTTC; CDR3: CASSLELAGTHEQYF
size: few; length: 14; D: TRBD2; V: TRBV7-9; J: TRBJ2-3; DNA: TGTGCCAGCAGCTCTAGCGGGAGTTCAGATACGCAGTATTTT; CDR3: CASSSSGSSDTQYF
size: NA; length: 14; D: NA; V: TRBV15; J: TRBJ2-7; DNA: TGTGCCACCAGCAGAGTGGGCCCGGGCTACGAGCAGTACTTC; CDR3: CATSRVGPGYEQYF
size: NA; length: 14; D: NA; V: TRBV9; J: TRBJ1-2; DNA: TGTGCCAGCAGCGTCTCCGGGGGAATGTATGGCTACACCTTC; CDR3: CASSVSGGMYGYTF
size: NA; length: 18; D: TRBD2; V: TRBV19; J: TRBJ2-3; DNA: TGTGCCAGTAGTTCAGTTAGCGGGAGGAAAACACTCACAGATACGCAGTATTTT; CDR3: CASSSVSGRKTLTDTQYF
size: NA; length: 15; D: NA; V: TRBV6-5; J: TRBJ2-3; DNA: TGTGCCAGCAGTACGGGGATTGCTAGCACAGATACGCAGTATTTT; CDR3: CASSTGIASTDTQYF
size: NA; length: 16; D: TRBD1; V: TRBV7-2; J: TRBJ2-7; DNA: TGTGCCAGCAGCTTAGTATGGACAGGGGCCTCCTACGAGCAGTACTTC; CDR3: CASSLVWTGASYEQYF
size: NA; length: 17; D: TRBD2; V: TRBV9; J: TRBJ2-3; DNA: TGTGCCAGCAGCGTAGGTGAGCAGCGGGAGATTCGGGATACGCAGTATTTT; CDR3: CASSVGEQREIRDTQYF
size: NA; length: 13; D: NA; V: TRBV19; J: TRBJ2-7; DNA: TGTGCCAGTAGTATACATCTATTTCGCGAGCAGTACTTC; CDR3: CASSIHLFREQYF